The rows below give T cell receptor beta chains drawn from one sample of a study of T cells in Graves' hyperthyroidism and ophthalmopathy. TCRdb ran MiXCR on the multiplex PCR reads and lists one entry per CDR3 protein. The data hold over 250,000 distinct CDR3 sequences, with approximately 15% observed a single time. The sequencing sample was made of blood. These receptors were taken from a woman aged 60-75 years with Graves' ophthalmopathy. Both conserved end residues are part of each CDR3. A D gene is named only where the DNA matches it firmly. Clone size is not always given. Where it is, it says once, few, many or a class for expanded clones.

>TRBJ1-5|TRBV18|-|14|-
CANSPPDRDQPQHF
TGTGCCAACTCACCACCGGACCGGGATCAGCCCCAGCATTTT
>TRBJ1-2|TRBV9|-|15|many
CASSAPGEVDYGYTF
TGTGCCAGCAGCGCCCCGGGAGAAGTAGACTATGGCTACACCTTC
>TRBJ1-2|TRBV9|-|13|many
CASSGDPYGGYTF
TGTGCCAGCAGCGGGGACCCTTATGGTGGCTACACCTTC
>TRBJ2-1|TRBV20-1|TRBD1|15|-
CSARDLDRGYNEQFF
TGCAGTGCTAGAGATCTGGACAGGGGATACAATGAGCAGTTCTTC
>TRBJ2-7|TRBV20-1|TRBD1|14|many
CSAPSRTGSYEQYF
TGCAGTGCACCTTCCCGGACAGGCTCCTACGAGCAGTACTTC
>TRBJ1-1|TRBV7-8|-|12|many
CASSPVRTEAFF
TGTGCCAGCAGCCCTGTACGCACTGAAGCTTTCTTT
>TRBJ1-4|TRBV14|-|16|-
CASSQVSSLASEKLFF
TGTGCCAGCAGCCAAGTTTCGAGTTTAGCGAGTGAAAAACTGTTTTTT
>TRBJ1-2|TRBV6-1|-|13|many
CASSEMAGQGYTF
TGTGCCAGCAGTGAAATGGCAGGGCAAGGCTACACCTTC
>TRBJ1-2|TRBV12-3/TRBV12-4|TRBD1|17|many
CASSPDGTAARVYGYTF
TGTGCCAGCAGTCCGGACGGGACAGCGGCACGGGTCTATGGCTACACCTTC
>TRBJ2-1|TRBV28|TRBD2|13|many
CAAAGGTYNEQFF
TGTGCCGCGGCGGGGGGCACCTACAATGAGCAGTTCTTC
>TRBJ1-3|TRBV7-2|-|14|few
CASSLVRSGNTIYF
TGTGCCAGCAGCTTAGTCAGATCTGGAAACACCATATATTTT
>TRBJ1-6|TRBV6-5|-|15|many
CASSYSWDMLLALHF
TGTGCCAGCAGTTACTCGTGGGACATGCTTTTGGCCCTCCACTTT
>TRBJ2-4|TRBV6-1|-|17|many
CASSERGRASSKNIQYF
TGTGCCAGCAGTGAAAGGGGCAGGGCGTCGTCCAAAAACATTCAGTACTTC
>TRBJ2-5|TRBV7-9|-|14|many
CASSKGGIEETQYF
TGTGCCAGCAGCAAGGGTGGGATAGAAGAGACCCAGTACTTC
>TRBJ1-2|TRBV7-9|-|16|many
CASSLTMRGASDGYTF
TGTGCCAGCAGCCTTACGATGAGGGGGGCCTCGGATGGCTACACCTTC
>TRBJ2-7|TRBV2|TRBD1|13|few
CASSAGGPSEQYF
TGTGCCAGCAGTGCAGGGGGACCCTCCGAGCAGTACTTC
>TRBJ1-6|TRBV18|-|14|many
CASSVGIYNSPLHF
TGTGCCAGCTCAGTGGGAATCTATAATTCACCCCTCCACTTT
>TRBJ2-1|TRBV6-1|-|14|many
CASSGRAGYNEQFF
TGTGCCAGCAGTGGGCGAGCGGGCTACAATGAGCAGTTCTTC
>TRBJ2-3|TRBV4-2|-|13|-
CASSQDLSDTQYF
TGTGCCAGCAGCCAAGATCTATCAGATACGCAGTATTTT
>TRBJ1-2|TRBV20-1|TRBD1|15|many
CSAWGETGTYYGYTF
TGCAGTGCTTGGGGAGAGACAGGGACGTACTATGGCTACACCTTC